This entry features one T cell receptor (beta chain) sequence. Its matching antigen is unknown. The entry originates in a study of blood T cells in healthy people across ages. CDR3 length equals 16 residues. J was trimmed by 0 bases and V by 5 bases; bases with no gene match: 9. CDR1 and CDR2 (germline): SGHTA, FQGNSA. General study findings and limits: Calculation of diversity from one million T cells yielded estimates considered to be underestimates.

It was with a sample-barcoded 5' primer and a J-beta primer mix that a second PCR of roughly 6 to 11 cycles was run. TCRdb passed the 5' RACE reads through MiXCR, listing each CDR3 protein once. The data contain approximately 900,000 distinct CDR3 sequences, approximately 32% of them seen just once; the ten biggest clones take up roughly 10%. The data were also submitted as part of a second study, on T cells of mothers and their children. That paper adds: Slightly higher but non-significant overlap marked related mother-child pairs versus unrelated pairs.

This TCR was recovered from a woman between 35 and 50 years old in good health. V gene TRBV7-2 combines with J gene TRBJ1-1; 7 positions match TRBD1. The sample comprised blood. CDR3 amino acids: CASSPWTGAMNTEAFF. The CDR3 DNA follows: TGTGCCAGCAGCCCCTGGACAGGAGCCATGAACACTGAAGCTTTCTTT.